These 19 T cell receptor beta chains originate from one sample sequenced in a study of cytomegalovirus exposure and HLA in healthy donors. It was with 60 Vbeta and 13 Jbeta primers that the PCR ran. Sequencing used immunoSEQ multiplex PCR; TCRdb keeps in-frame clones, though not all of them. The sample's table shows about 140,000 clones. The sequencing input was PBMCs. Source of these receptors: a man aged 35 to 55 in good health and CMV-seronegative.

The V gene is TRBV7-2, the J gene TRBJ2-3; 11 bases match TRBD2. Per germline, CDR1 SGHTA and CDR2 FQGNSA. The CDR3 consists of 16 residues. Germline trimming cut 4 bases from V and 7 bases from J; bases unmatched to any gene: 10. CDR3 nucleotide sequence: TGTGCCAGCAGCTACTTCCTAGCGGGGGGACAAAATACGCAGTATTTT. This encodes CASSYFLAGGQNTQYF.

The gene calls are TRBV5-4 and TRBJ1-1; 8 bases are a match to TRBD1. Germline CDR1 SGHNT, CDR2 YYREEE (reference sequence). The CDR3 sequence is 15 residues long. V was pared by 3 bases and J by 4 bases, with 8 bases of the junction left unmatched. The CDR3 loop reads CASSSRQGSATEAFF. The CDR3 coding sequence is TGTGCCAGCAGCTCAAGACAGGGGAGTGCCACTGAAGCTTTCTTT.

This chain uses TRBV7-2 with TRBJ1-1; 8 bases are shared with TRBD1. Germline V gives CDR1 SGHTA, CDR2 FQGNSA. The V gene end was trimmed by 5 bases and the J gene end by 9 bases; junction bases not matched to a gene: 11. This CDR3 region has 14 residues. The CDR3 DNA is TGTGCCAGCAGCATAGAGAGGACAGGGTTTAAAGCTTTCTTT. Its protein product is CASSIERTGFKAFF.

The V and J genes are TRBV4-1 and TRBJ1-5, with D maybe TRBD1 (5 bases). Germline V gene sequence: CDR1 MGHRA, CDR2 YSYEKL. V lost 0 bases to trimming and J lost 2 bases, with 11 bases between them. The CDR3 loop spans 16 amino acids. CDR3 DNA: TGCGCCAGCAGCCAAGATTCCGGGGGAGGCAATCAGCCCCAGCATTTT. This encodes CASSQDSGGGNQPQHF.

Turning to this clone: The same CDR3 arises from other DNA sequences in this sample as well. The chain joins TRBV2 to TRBJ2-7; no firm D call. The CDR3 has 11 residues. Trimming pared 5 bases from V and 4 bases from J, leaving 6 bases between. Germline values: CDR1 SNHLY, CDR2 FYNNEI. CDR3 bases: TGTGCCAGCAGTCCGTCTTACGAGCAGTACTTC. Its translation: CASSPSYEQYF. Combining the CDR3 with reference TRBV2 and TRBJ2-7 gives the whole variable domain EPEVTQTPSHQVTQMGQEVILRCVPISNHLYFYWYRQILGQKVEFLVSFYNNEISEKSEIFDDQFSVERPDGSNFTLKIRSTKLEDSAMYFCASSPSYEQYFGPGTRLTVT.

The chain recombines TRBV29-1 with TRBJ2-2; the match to TRBD1 covers 9 bases. Looked up from germline, CDR1 is SQVTM and CDR2 is ANQGSEA. The CDR3 is made up of 13 amino acids. Trimming cost V 6 bases and J 5 bases; bases outside gene matches: 4. The CDR3 DNA sequence: TGCAGCGTCCCCGGGACAGGGACCGGGGAGCTGTTTTTT. This sequence encodes CSVPGTGTGELFF.

J is TRBJ1-1 and V is TRBV29-1, with D tentatively TRBD1 (5 bases). Germline V gene sequence: CDR1 SQVTM, CDR2 ANQGSEA. V gave up 1 base and J gave up 7 bases, with 10 bases separating them. The CDR3 is 12 amino acids. The CDR3 region is CSVEVGGFEAFF. For the CDR3, the DNA is TGCAGCGTTGAAGTTGGGGGGTTTGAAGCTTTCTTT. Combining the CDR3 with reference TRBV29-1 and TRBJ1-1 gives the whole variable domain SAVISQKPSRDICQRGTSLTIQCQVDSQVTMMFWYRQQPGQSLTLIATANQGSEATYESGFVIDKFPISRPNLTFSTLTVSNMSPEDSSIYLCSVEVGGFEAFFGQGTRLTVV.

The chain uses TRBV19 and TRBJ1-2; 7 nucleotides line up with TRBD1. Looked up from germline, CDR1 is LNHDA and CDR2 is SQIVND (reference sequence). The CDR3 is 13 amino acids. V lost 6 bases and J lost 8; bases outside the gene matches: 9. CDR3 amino acids: CASRRGGTEGYTF. The CDR3 bases are TGTGCCAGTAGGCGAGGGGGGACAGAAGGCTACACCTTC.

This chain links TRBV5-4 with TRBJ2-7; D may be TRBD2 (6 bases). CDR3 size: 12 residues. Deletions cut 3 bases from V and 3 bases from J, with 7 bases between. Per germline, CDR1 SGHNT and CDR2 YYREEE (reference sequence). The CDR3 DNA is TGTGCCAGCAGCTCGGGGGTCTACGAGCAGTACTTC. Translated, it gives CASSSGVYEQYF.

The gene calls are TRBV7-2 and TRBJ1-1; TRBD1 matches at 7 bases. Germline V gene lookup returns CDR1 SGHTA and CDR2 FQGNSA. Trimming removed 6 bases from V and 4 bases from J; junction bases left unmatched: 5. The CDR3 runs 13 residues. The CDR3 coding sequence is TGTGCCAGCAGTCTCGACAGGGCCACTGAAGCTTTCTTT. This codes for CASSLDRATEAFF.

The genes are TRBV5-6 and TRBJ2-7; D is uncertain. Looked up from germline, CDR1 is SGHDT and CDR2 is YYEEEE. The CDR3 totals 15 residues. V was shortened by 0 bases and J by 0 bases, with 10 bases between the two germline ends. CDR3 protein: CASSLGRIISYEQYF. CDR3 in DNA: TGTGCCAGCAGCTTGGGCAGGATAATCTCCTACGAGCAGTACTTC.

V usage is TRBV5-1 and J usage is TRBJ2-3; 7 bases are a match to TRBD1. V shed 3 bases, J shed 2 bases, and the junction held 6 bases outside the gene matches. Germline values: CDR1 SGHRS, CDR2 YFSETQ. This CDR3 has 15 amino acids. The CDR3 nucleotides read TGCGCCAGCAGCTCCGGACAGGCTCCCACAGATACGCAGTATTTT. Its translation is CASSSGQAPTDTQYF.

The V call is TRBV7-9, the J call TRBJ1-2; D uncertain. CDR3 size: 12 residues. CDR1 and CDR2 from the germline V gene are SEHNR and FQNEAQ (reference sequence). Trimming shortened V by 1 base and J by 8 bases, and 8 bases separated the two germline ends. CDR3 in amino acids: CASSLVGRGYTF. The CDR3 nucleotides read TGTGCCAGCAGCTTAGTGGGCAGGGGCTACACCTTC.

The gene calls are TRBV6-1 and TRBJ1-6, with 7 nucleotides matching TRBD1. V was clipped by 11 bases and J by 9 bases; unmatched bases: 13. This CDR3 contains 14 residues. Germline V CDR1 and CDR2: MNHNS, SASEGT. The CDR3: CAGQVTGTISPLHF. DNA of the CDR3: TGTGCCGGACAAGTGACAGGGACAATTTCACCCCTCCACTTT.

The CDR3 region is CSVAGTGYNQPQHF. DNA for the CDR3: TGCAGCGTCGCGGGGACAGGGTACAATCAGCCCCAGCATTTT. This chain joins TRBV29-1 and TRBJ1-5; 9 bases line up with TRBD1. Looked up from germline, CDR1 is SQVTM and CDR2 is ANQGSEA. The CDR3 contains 14 residues. V trimming: 6 bases; J trimming: 3 bases; junction bases outside the gene matches: 6.

The chain joins TRBV7-6 to TRBJ1-1; D remains unclear. The CDR3 covers 13 residues. Germline values: CDR1 SGHVS, CDR2 FNYEAQ. V was trimmed by 5 bases and J by 1 base, leaving 8 bases between them. CDR3 bases: TGTGCCAGCAGCGTAGGTAAGAACACTGAAGCTTTCTTT. This encodes CASSVGKNTEAFF.

The V call is TRBV29-1, the J call TRBJ1-1, with TRBD1 matching 8 bases. V shed 4 bases and J 7 bases; nucleotides not matched to a gene: 5. The CDR3 runs to 12 residues. Germline V gene sequence: CDR1 SQVTM, CDR2 ANQGSEA. The CDR3 is CSVGTGNGEAFF. CDR3 DNA: TGCAGCGTTGGGACAGGGAACGGTGAAGCTTTCTTT.

The chain links TRBV4-1 to TRBJ2-1; TRBD2 matches 11 bases. CDR1 is MGHRA and CDR2 is YSYEKL in the germline V gene. The CDR3 has 15 residues. With V trimmed by 4 bases and J by 4 bases, 3 bases remained unmatched. Here the CDR3 DNA reads TGCGCCAGCAGCCTGGGACTAGCGGTTTACAATGAGCAGTTCTTC. Amino acid sequence: CASSLGLAVYNEQFF.

The gene calls are TRBV7-3 and TRBJ2-4; TRBD1 matches 8 bases. Germline V CDR1 and CDR2: SGHTA, FQGTGA. The junction had 14 bases not matched to a gene; V was cut back by 3 bases and J by 1 base. This CDR3 spans 19 amino acids. The CDR3 DNA reads TGTGCCAGCAGCTTGCTGCCCAGGGGGCTGATGGAGGCCAAAAACATTCAGTACTTC. Protein: CASSLLPRGLMEAKNIQYF.